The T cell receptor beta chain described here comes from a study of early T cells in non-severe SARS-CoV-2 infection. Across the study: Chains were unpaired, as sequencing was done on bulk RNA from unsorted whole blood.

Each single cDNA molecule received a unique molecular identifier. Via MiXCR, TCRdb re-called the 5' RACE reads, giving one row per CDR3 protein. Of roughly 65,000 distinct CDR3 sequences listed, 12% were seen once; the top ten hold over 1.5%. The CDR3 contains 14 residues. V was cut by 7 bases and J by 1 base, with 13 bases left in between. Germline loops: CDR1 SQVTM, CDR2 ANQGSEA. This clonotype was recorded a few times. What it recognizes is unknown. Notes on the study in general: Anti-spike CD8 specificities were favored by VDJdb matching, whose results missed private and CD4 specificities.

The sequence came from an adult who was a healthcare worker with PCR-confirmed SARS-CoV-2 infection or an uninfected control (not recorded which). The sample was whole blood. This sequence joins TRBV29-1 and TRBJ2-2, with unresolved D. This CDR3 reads CSGHSGLNTGELFF. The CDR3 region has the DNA TGCAGCGGCCACTCGGGCCTGAACACCGGGGAGCTGTTTTTT.